This TCR beta chain was found in a study of beta chain features in type 1 diabetes (dated by TCRdb to 2016 to 2018). Study-level background: No differences in mean age, gender distribution, total cell number or subset yield were found between patients and healthy donors. A total of approximately 110,000,000 sorted cells were examined across all samples, and a strong correlation was observed between cell number per subset and RNA yield. Regulatory and stem cell-like memory subsets were isolated from only 8 patients and 8 healthy donors, whereas naive and central memory subsets came from all 30 or so donors. The study compared the TCRB repertoires of sorted circulating CD4+ T cell subsets in recently diagnosed type 1 diabetes patients with those in matched healthy donors.

The entire amount of isolated RNA was reverse transcribed using the High Capacity cDNA Reverse Transcription Kit, so the sequenced TCRB transcripts were expressed ones. Deep immunoSEQ sequencing was performed on naive, central memory and regulatory T cell samples, with an average of roughly 3.3 million total reads per sample. Sorted cells were lysed in RLT buffer, and RNA was extracted using DNase-treated RNeasy Micro or Mini kits according to cell number. To prevent cross-contamination, each cell subset was processed individually, whereas patient and healthy donor samples were processed jointly. TCRB sequences were amplified from cDNA with the immunoSEQ multiplex PCR, producing 87-bp fragments spanning the CDR3 region. Sequencing of the amplicons was performed on the Illumina HiSeq platform. In the source study's methods: PCR bias was computationally corrected using synthetic template baselines, reads within Hamming distance 2 were collapsed, and singletons that could not be merged were discarded. By aligning reads against IMGT, V, D and J genes, CDR3 length, and insertions or deletions at six rearrangement sites were assigned. Within each subset, clonotype counts were normalized to the number of sorted cells before true diversity and Gini coefficients were calculated with the tcR R package. Repertoire sharing was quantified using the overlap coefficient calculated on TCRB nucleotide sequences. Out-of-frame TCRB sequences from naive cells were analyzed to stand in for the pre-selection repertoire. As stored in TCRdb, this immuneACCESS dataset retains in-frame rearrangements with V and J assigned. A fraction of the clones does not appear; measured against another copy, unresolved V genes explain less than half of the discrepancy, and the remainder lacks a known reason. V, J and clone size are taken as reported in that table, and D and trimming were inferred from the DNA itself. The sample includes more than 250,000 clones, with 13% to 15% observed a single time. Of the sample, 0.017% is held by the ten largest clones.

From each donor, a single peripheral blood sample of about 110 mL on average was drawn into heparinised tubes. A BD FACSAria II was used to sort naive, central memory, regulatory and stem cell-like memory CD4+ T cells with a panel that included CD45RO, CCR7, CD25, CD127, CD95 and CD27. All sorted populations exceeded 95% purity. PBMCs were isolated right away by Lymphoprep density gradient centrifugation and were stained directly, without culture. So that batch effects would be minimized, each experiment stained and sorted samples in pairs, pairing one healthy donor with one patient. Remarks on this clone: Its antigen is currently not known. Base qualities are not recorded, but no much larger clone differs from it by a single base.

Results the study describes overall, beyond this receptor: Naive, central memory and regulatory TCRB repertoires appeared more similar among patients than among healthy donors. Sequencing cDNA rather than genomic DNA could over-represent highly expressing activated cells, although activation and CD3 levels did not differ between groups. Because the HLA sub-analyses included only small numbers of individuals, any influence of HLA type on TCRB rearrangement was left unresolved. PCR may preferentially amplify shorter templates, but because patient and control samples were amplified and corrected together, any resulting skew would affect both groups equally. At VDJ recombination sites, type 1 diabetes patients had fewer insertions and more deleted nucleotides, which implies abnormalities in thymic rearrangement. In all four CD4+ subsets, TCRB CDR3 length was moderately but significantly shorter in type 1 diabetes patients.

The clonotype was recovered from a man aged 30 to 39 with type 1 diabetes. The specimen sequenced was naive CD4+ T cells from blood. In light of the paper, this sample's cell subset or site label describes: true naive CD4+ T cells.

In nucleotide form, the sequence is TGTGCCAGCAGCTTAACAGGGGGATTCTCTGGGGCCAACGTCCTGACTTTC. Its protein is CASSLTGGFSGANVLTF. In this chain, TRBV7-9 is recombined with TRBJ2-6; 8 bases in between match TRBD1. V and J are trimmed by 2 bases and 0 bases, and the gene matches miss 3 bases of the junction. For CDR1 and CDR2, the germline V gene (reference sequence) lists SEHNR and FQNEAQ. There are 17 amino acids in the CDR3, from cysteine to phenylalanine inclusive. This entry keeps only the CDR3 DNA: 51 bases, framed from base 1.